These 18 T cell receptor beta chains originate from one sample sequenced in a study of blood T cell repertoires in COVID-19 (dated by TCRdb to about 2020). The library was produced with the immunoSEQ multiplex PCR assay. TCRdb took over this immuneACCESS table, retaining in-frame rearrangements with V and J assigned. Such tables are incomplete; in checked studies, under half of the missing clones stem from an unresolved V gene, and the remainder is unexplained. Present in this sample are 250,000 to 350,000 clones, under 95% of which were seen just once. Approximately 17% of the sample comes from the top ten. Input material: PBMCs or T cells enriched from blood (not recorded which). These receptors all stem from a woman younger than 45 who had recovered from COVID-19.

The chain combines TRBV3-1 (or the pseudogene TRBV3-2) with TRBJ1-5; weak D call: TRBD1 (6 bases). Germline values: CDR1 LGHDT, CDR2 YNNKEL (reference sequence). The CDR3 contains 14 residues. Trimming shortened V by 3 bases and J by 7 bases, and 13 bases separated the two germline ends. In nucleotides, the CDR3 is TGTGCCAGCAGCCAGGCAGGGGCGTCGCAGCCCCAGCATTTT. Protein product: CASSQAGASQPQHF.

The rearrangement uses TRBV6-6 and TRBJ1-2, with 10 bases that match TRBD1. Trimming cost V 5 bases and J 8 bases; bases outside gene matches: 11. The CDR3 has 15 amino acids. Germline CDR1 MNHNY, CDR2 SVGAGI (reference sequence). In nucleotides, the CDR3 is TGTGCCAGCAGTCAACCGGGACAGGGGCTCTTGGGCTACACCTTC. Its protein is CASSQPGQGLLGYTF.

This chain joins TRBV3-1 (or the pseudogene TRBV3-2) and TRBJ2-5, with TRBD2 identical over 10 bases. This CDR3 contains 16 residues. The germline gives CDR1 LGHDT, CDR2 YNNKEL (reference sequence). J lost 5 bases, V lost 1 base, and 7 bases had no gene match. The CDR3 nucleotides read TGTGCCAGCAGCCAAGGTAGCGGGGGGTACTCGGAGACCCAGTACTTC. Translating gives CASSQGSGGYSETQYF.

This chain connects TRBV3-1 (or the pseudogene TRBV3-2) to TRBJ2-5; 10 bases line up with TRBD2. The trim removed 0 bases at V and 5 bases at J, leaving 9 bases unmatched. The CDR3 spans 17 residues. CDR1 is LGHDT and CDR2 is YNNKEL in the germline V gene (reference sequence). The CDR3 protein is CASSQDGLAGVRETQYF. The CDR3 region has the DNA TGTGCCAGCAGCCAAGATGGCCTAGCGGGAGTGCGGGAGACCCAGTACTTC.

This CDR3 reads CASNRGGTDHGYTF. The CDR3 coding sequence is TGTGCCAGTAACCGAGGGGGGACAGACCATGGCTACACCTTC. The V and J genes are TRBV19 and TRBJ1-2; 7 bases map to TRBD1. CDR1 is LNHDA and CDR2 is SQIVND in the germline V gene (reference sequence). V lost 7 bases, J lost 6 bases, and 11 bases stayed unmatched. CDR3 length equals 14 residues.

A single count supports this clone. The genes are TRBV12-2 and TRBJ1-1; the table's TRBD1 call for D was not verified on the DNA. TRBV12-2 is an annotated pseudogene. The CDR3 runs to 16 residues. CDR3 DNA sequence: TGTGCAAGTCGCTTAGTCGGCCGATTCAGGGACACTGAAGCTTTCTTT. This encodes CASRLVGRFRDTEAFF.

The rearrangement uses TRBV6-2 or TRBV6-3 and TRBJ1-5, with D perhaps TRBD1 (5 bases). CDR1 is MNHEY and CDR2 is SVGEGT in the germline V gene. The CDR3 sequence is 15 residues long. V lost 4 bases to trimming and J lost 2 bases, with 12 bases between them. The CDR3 spells CASSSVDRGNQPQHF. In nucleotides, the CDR3 is TGTGCCAGCAGTTCGGTCGACAGAGGCAATCAGCCCCAGCATTTT.

V usage is TRBV28 and J usage is TRBJ2-1; 9 nucleotides align to TRBD2. V lost 2 bases to trimming and J lost 9 bases; unmatched junction nucleotides: 8. Germline loops: CDR1 MDHEN, CDR2 SYDVKM. The CDR3 runs 15 residues. The CDR3 here is CASSLSRLAGVEQFF. DNA for the CDR3: TGTGCCAGCAGTTTAAGTCGGTTAGCGGGAGTTGAGCAGTTCTTC. Full variable domain (remainder filled in from reference TRBV28 and TRBJ2-1): DVKVTQSSRYLVKRTGEKVFLECVQDMDHENMFWYRQDPGLGLRLIYFSYDVKMKEKGDIPEGYSVSREKKERFSLILESASTNQTSMYLCASSLSRLAGVEQFFGPGTRLTVL.

The chain recombines TRBV19 with TRBJ2-5, with a weak D call TRBD2 (7 bases). Looked up from germline, CDR1 is LNHDA and CDR2 is SQIVND (reference sequence). CDR3 length equals 14 residues. Trimming left V 1 base short and J 4 bases short, with 10 bases between. In nucleotides, the CDR3 is TGTGCCAGTAGTATAGTTAGGGGGGGAGAGACCCAGTACTTC. This encodes CASSIVRGGETQYF.

The chain has TRBV12-3 or TRBV12-4 and TRBJ1-6; 7 bases are shared with TRBD1. V was clipped by 6 bases and J by 10 bases; unmatched bases: 6. The CDR3 contains 13 residues. For the CDR3, the DNA is TGTGCCAGCAGCACAGACAGGGACTCACCCCTCCACTTT. It translates to CASSTDRDSPLHF.

The table lists this clone with a count of one. The chain joins TRBV7-9 to TRBJ1-2, with D possibly being TRBD1 (6 bases). V lost 3 bases to trimming and J lost 4 bases, with 12 bases between them. The germline V gene has CDR1 SEHNR and CDR2 FQNEAQ (reference sequence). This CDR3 spans 14 amino acids. In nucleotides, the CDR3 is TGTGCCAGCAGCTTGGCAGACAGGATCTATGGCTACACCTTC. It encodes CASSLADRIYGYTF.

The rearrangement joins TRBV4-1 to TRBJ2-1, with D unclear. V lost 2 bases to trimming and J lost 0 bases, with 11 bases between them. The CDR3 runs 16 residues. Germline V lookup: CDR1 MGHRA, CDR2 YSYEKL. The CDR3 is CASSQPTKSSYNEQFF. The CDR3 DNA reads as TGCGCCAGCAGCCAACCAACCAAGAGCTCCTACAATGAGCAGTTCTTC.

This chain's CDR3 is CASSPPAGAGGRTGELFF. CDR3 DNA: TGCGCCAGCAGCCCCCCAGCCGGAGCGGGGGGGAGGACCGGGGAGCTGTTTTTT. The gene calls are TRBV5-1 and TRBJ2-2; 10 positions match TRBD2. CDR3 length: 18 residues. With 4 bases clipped from V and 5 bases from J, the junction kept 14 bases outside the gene matches. Germline V lookup: CDR1 SGHRS, CDR2 YFSETQ.

The genes are TRBV3-1 (or the pseudogene TRBV3-2) and TRBJ2-1, with 7 bases identical to TRBD1. Germline loops: CDR1 LGHDT, CDR2 YNNKEL (reference sequence). This CDR3 is 16 amino acids long. The J segment lost 0 bases and the V segment lost 4 bases, leaving 6 bases of the junction unmatched. In nucleotides, the CDR3 is TGTGCCAGCAGCCTAATGGGACAGAGCTCCTACAATGAGCAGTTCTTC. Translated, it gives CASSLMGQSSYNEQFF.

This chain links TRBV11-2 with TRBJ1-3; D not certain. V shed 6 bases and J shed 1 base, with 10 bases lying between them. The CDR3 runs to 14 residues. In germline, CDR1 is SGHAT, CDR2 FQNNGV. In nucleotides, the CDR3 is TGTGCCAGCAGGCGCTTCGGGTCTGGAAACACCATATATTTT. It yields the protein CASRRFGSGNTIYF.

This chain joins TRBV3-1 (or the pseudogene TRBV3-2) and TRBJ1-1; 7 nucleotides match TRBD1. Germline assignment: CDR1 LGHDT and CDR2 YNNKEL (reference sequence). The V and J ends lost 3 bases and 5 bases, in that order; junction bases with no gene match: 6. The length of the CDR3 is 14 residues. This CDR3 is CASSHDRARTEAFF. CDR3 nucleotide sequence: TGTGCCAGCAGCCATGACAGGGCTAGAACTGAAGCTTTCTTT.

Only a few counts were recorded for this clone. This rearrangement joins TRBV9 to TRBJ2-3, with 11 bases identical to TRBD2. The CDR3 runs to 15 residues. The germline V gene has CDR1 SGDLS and CDR2 YYNGEE. With V trimmed by 3 bases and J by 4 bases, 4 bases remained unmatched. The CDR3 protein is CASSEGLADADTQYF. CDR3 bases: TGTGCCAGCAGCGAGGGACTAGCGGACGCAGATACGCAGTATTTT.

V is TRBV11-3 and J is TRBJ1-2; 7 bases fit TRBD1. CDR1 is SGHNT, CDR2 YENEEA, per germline. The J segment lost 8 bases and the V segment lost 5 bases, leaving 14 bases of the junction unmatched. The length of the CDR3 is 15 residues. CDR3 amino acids: CASSPGMAGGSGYTF. The CDR3 DNA sequence: TGTGCCAGCAGCCCCGGCATGGCAGGGGGAAGCGGCTACACCTTC.